The 18 T cell receptor delta chains below all came from one sample that was sequenced in a study of gamma-delta chains in newborns, infants, children. TCRdb made new clone calls on the reads using CATT. The table includes approximately 7,100 delta-chain clones, more than 2% detected once. Sequences were obtained from blood. The receptors were gathered from a child who was a newborn, infant or young child, either healthy, febrile or measles-vaccinated (not recorded which).

By frequency in the sample, this clone is large (0.1 to 1%). This sequence joins TRDV2 and TRDJ2; TRDD3 aligns across 9 bases. The V gene's germline CDR1 is GEAIGNYY and CDR2 EKD. The CDR3 runs 14 residues. Trimming removed 0 bases from V and 5 bases from J; junction bases left unmatched: 0. The CDR3 loop reads CACDTWGITAQLFF. CDR3 coding DNA: TGTGCCTGTGACACCTGGGGGATAACAGCACAACTCTTCTTT.

In its sample, this clone was seen a few times. A much bigger clone sits one base away, suggesting this may be a read error. Additional DNA sequences in this sample encode the identical CDR3. The rearrangement uses TRDV2 and TRDJ3; TRDD3 aligns across 10 bases. Germline-derived CDR1 and CDR2 are GEAIGNYY and EKD. The CDR3 spans 21 residues. The CDR3 DNA is TGTGCCTGCGACACCGCAACCTACTGGGGGATCAACTCCTGGGACACCCGACAGATGTTTTTC. Translating it yields CACDTATYWGINSWDTRQMFF.

Points on this clone: TCRdb lists the protein of a much larger clone for this DNA, which differs at residue 5, so this is likely a read error; the protein given here is translated from the DNA itself. The chain combines TRDV2 with TRDJ2; TRDD3 agrees at 10 bases. The CDR3 is made up of 17 amino acids. From germline, CDR1 is GEAIGNYY and CDR2 EKD. Germline trimming cut 3 bases from V and 3 bases from J; bases unmatched to any gene: 9. CDR3 loop: CACDLLGGYELTAQLFF. In DNA, the CDR3 is TGTGCCTGTGACCTCTTGGGGGGATACGAACTGACAGCACAACTCTTCTTT.

By share, this clone ranks as medium-sized. A single base is all that separates this from a far larger clone, so a read error is likely. V usage is TRDV2 and J usage is TRDJ2, with 8 bases fitting TRDD3. J was trimmed by 6 bases and V by 0 bases; bases with no gene match: 2. CDR3 length: 14 amino acids. The germline CDR1 and CDR2 sequences are GEAIGNYY and EKD. In nucleotides, the CDR3 is TGTGCCTGTGACACCTGGGGGATGGCAGCACAACTCTTCTTT. Its translation is CACDTWGMAAQLFF.

This clone was observed a few times. The chain couples TRDV2 to TRDJ3, with TRDD3 matching 9 bases. Germline lookup yields CDR1 GEAIGNYY and CDR2 EKD. V shed 5 bases, J shed 0 bases, and the junction held 7 bases outside the gene matches. The CDR3 sequence is 18 residues long. Written as DNA, the CDR3 is TGTGCCTGTGTTACGCTGGGGGATCCCTCCTGGGACACCCGACAGATGTTTTTC. This encodes CACVTLGDPSWDTRQMFF.

In this sample, this clone turned up a few times. This may be a read error: a much more frequent sequence differs by one nucleotide. CDR3 sequence (DNA): TGTGCCTGTGACACCGGGGGGATTCATAGCCCCTGGGACACCCGACAGATGTTTTTC. Its translation: CACDTGGIHSPWDTRQMFF. The J gene is TRDJ3, the V gene TRDV2; TRDD3 aligns across 7 bases. J lost 2 bases, V lost 0 bases, and 9 bases had no gene match. The CDR3 covers 19 residues. Per germline, CDR1 GEAIGNYY and CDR2 EKD.

This clone was picked up many times. One end of the junction is discordant with germline, which a read error may explain. The same CDR3 arises from other DNA sequences in this sample as well. The chain is built from TRDV1 and TRDJ1, with D possibly TRDD3 on 5 matching bases. Germline CDR1 is TSWWSYY and CDR2 is QGS. This CDR3 has 20 residues. The CDR3 region is CALGEQRGGYGGSYTDKLIF. DNA of the CDR3: TGTGCCCTTGGGGAACAGAGAGGGGGCTACGGCGGATCGTACACCGATAAACTCATCTTT.

This clone was observed a handful of times. With a far larger clone one base away, a read error is the likely cause. This sample also contains other DNA sequences that code for the same CDR3. V and J are TRDV2 and TRDJ1, with 7 bases aligning to TRDD3. Looked up from germline, CDR1 is GEAIGNYY and CDR2 is EKD. The CDR3 has 13 amino acids. The DNA for the CDR3 is TGTGCCTGTGACACCTGGGGGACCGATAAACTCATATTT. This codes for CACDTWGTDKLIF.

This clone has a handful of counts. The mismatch at residue 7 between this DNA's translation and the TCRdb protein of a much larger clone likely reflects a read error; the protein shown is translated from the DNA. This chain connects TRDV2 to TRDJ1; D possibly corresponds to TRDD3 (6 bases). Germline CDR1 GEAIGNYY, CDR2 EKD. The CDR3 length is 15 residues. Deletions cut 1 base from V and 4 bases from J, with 15 bases between. CDR3 residues: CACDTGEYGNDKLIF. For the CDR3, the DNA is TGTGCCTGTGACACGGGGGAATACGGGAACGATAAACTCATCTTT.

This clone was found a few times. A far larger clone is only one base removed, so a read error is likely. Distinct nucleotide sequences in the sample also encode this CDR3. J is TRDJ2 and V is TRDV2, with 10 bases that match TRDD3. From germline, CDR1 is GEAIGNYY and CDR2 EKD. The CDR3 is 14 residues long. The DNA of the CDR3 is TGTGCCTGTGACACCGTGGGGGATACAGCGCAACTCTTCTTT. This sequence encodes CACDTVGDTAQLFF.

In this sample, this clone turned up a few times. A read error may be the cause here, since a much bigger clone is one base away. This chain joins TRDV2 and TRDJ2; 11 bases agree with TRDD3. The CDR3 extends over 15 amino acids. The V gene's germline CDR1 is GEAIGNYY and CDR2 EKD. The CDR3 DNA reads as TGTGCCTGTGACACCGTGGGGGATACGACAGCACACCTCTTCTTT. It translates to CACDTVGDTTAHLFF.

This clone was detected ten times or more. A clone one base away is much larger, so this may be a read error. This chain connects TRDV2 to TRDJ2; 9 positions match TRDD3. Germline V gives CDR1 GEAIGNYY, CDR2 EKD. The CDR3 contains 16 residues. The V and J ends lost 2 bases and 0 bases, in that order; junction bases with no gene match: 3. In nucleotides, the CDR3 is TGTGCCTGTGACATAATGGGGGATACTTTGACAGCACAACTCTTCTTT. As protein: CACDIMGDTLTAQLFF.

This clone was picked up a small number of times. This may be a read error, as it is one base from a much larger clone. DNA for the CDR3: TGTGCCTGTGACACTACTGGGGGTGCCCCTAGGGATAGACTCATCTTT. Its translation is CACDTTGGAPRDRLIF. This sequence joins TRDV2 and TRDJ1; the match to TRDD3 covers 8 bases. CDR3 length equals 16 residues. The germline CDR1 and CDR2 sequences are GEAIGNYY and EKD.

This clone was seen a few times. TCRdb's entry gives the protein of a much larger clone, which mismatches this DNA's translation at residue 7, likely from a read error; the protein reported here is translated from the DNA. The chain has TRDV2 and TRDJ2, with 7 bases identical to TRDD3. There are 16 residues in the CDR3. Germline CDR1 and CDR2: GEAIGNYY and EKD. With V trimmed by 3 bases and J by 6 bases, 12 bases remained unmatched. The CDR3 loop is CACDSYRGILAAQLFF. CDR3 DNA sequence: TGTGCCTGTGACTCGTACCGGGGGATCCTTGCAGCACAACTCTTCTTT.

This clone was picked up a small number of times. This clone may be a read error of a much larger clone one base away. V gene TRAV29/DV5 combines with J gene TRDJ1; 9 nucleotides align to TRDD3. V lost 0 bases and J lost 0; bases outside the gene matches: 21. In germline, CDR1 is NSMFDY, CDR2 ISSIKDK. The CDR3 consists of 21 residues. The CDR3 nucleotides are TGTGCAGCAAGCGTGGGGGGGGCGCAACTGGGGGAGGGATCCTACACCGATAAACTCATCTTT. It specifies CAASVGGAQLGEGSYTDKLIF.

About this clone itself: The protein held in TCRdb is that of a much larger clone and does not match this DNA's translation at residue 4, likely because of a read error; the protein shown is translated from the DNA. The chain recombines TRDV2 with TRDJ3; 10 nucleotides agree with TRDD3. Germline loops: CDR1 GEAIGNYY, CDR2 EKD. This CDR3 spans 18 amino acids. CDR3 protein: CACNTGGYASWDTRQMFF. In DNA form, the CDR3 reads TGTGCCTGTAACACCGGGGGATACGCGTCCTGGGACACCCGACAGATGTTTTTC.

This clone came up a few times. A much larger clone lies one base from this, so it may be a read error. This chain joins TRDV2 and TRDJ3; weak D call: TRDD3 (6 bases). The CDR3 runs to 17 residues. CDR1 is GEAIGNYY and CDR2 is EKD in the germline V gene. DNA for the CDR3: TGTGCCTGTGACACCATACTGGGCTCCTGGGGCACCCGACAGATGTTTTTC. This gives the protein CACDTILGSWGTRQMFF.

With regard to this clone: The protein recorded in TCRdb matches a much larger clone and deviates from this DNA's translation at residue 8, suggesting a read error; the protein here is obtained by translating the DNA. The sample has other DNA sequences that encode this CDR3 too. The rearrangement joins TRDV2 to TRDJ3; 8 bases are a match to TRDD3. Germline values: CDR1 GEAIGNYY, CDR2 EKD. This CDR3 comprises 16 residues. J lost 7 bases, V lost 2 bases, and 6 bases had no gene match. The CDR3 region has the DNA TGTGCCTGTGACATACTGGGGGCTGATGACACCCGACAGATGTTTTTC. Amino acids: CACDILGADDTRQMFF.